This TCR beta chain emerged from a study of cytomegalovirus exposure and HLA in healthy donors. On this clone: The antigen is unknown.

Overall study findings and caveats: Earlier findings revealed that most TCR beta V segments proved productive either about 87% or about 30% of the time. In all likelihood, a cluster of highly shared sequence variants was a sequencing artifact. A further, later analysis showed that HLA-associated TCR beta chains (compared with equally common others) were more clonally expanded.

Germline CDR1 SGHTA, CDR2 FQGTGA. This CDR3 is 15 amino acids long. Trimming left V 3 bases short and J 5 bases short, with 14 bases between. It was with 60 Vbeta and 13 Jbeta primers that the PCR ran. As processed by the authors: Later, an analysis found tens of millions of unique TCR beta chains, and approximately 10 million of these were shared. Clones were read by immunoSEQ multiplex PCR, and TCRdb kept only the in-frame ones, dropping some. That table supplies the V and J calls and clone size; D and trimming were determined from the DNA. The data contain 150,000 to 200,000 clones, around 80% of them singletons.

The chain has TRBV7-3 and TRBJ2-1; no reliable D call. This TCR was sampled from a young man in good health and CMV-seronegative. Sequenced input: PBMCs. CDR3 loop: CASSFGGLDDNEQFF. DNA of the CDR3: TGTGCCAGCAGCTTCGGTGGGCTCGACGACAATGAGCAGTTCTTC.